This record covers a single T cell receptor beta chain. This clone's antigen is unknown. Per-base qualities were not stored, and no clone one base away is much larger. The CDR3 regions of human TCRbeta chains were analyzed by immunosequencing. Under the source paper's analysis protocol: Repertoire TCRs were checked for matches against a reference library of SARS-CoV-2-specific TCRs that had been generated using the MIRA antigen-specificity platform. Breadth was defined as the fraction of unique TCRs that were SARS-CoV-2-associated, and depth was defined as the fraction of total T cells that were SARS-CoV-2-associated. Using the MIRA data, every spike-specific TCR was mapped to the spike region that the TCR reacted to and assigned to either a CD4 or a CD8 class. Log10-transformed breadth and depth values were compared by one-way ANOVA with Sidak's multiple comparisons tests. The table comes from immuneACCESS by way of TCRdb, which keeps in-frame sequences with V and J called. Part of the clones is missing from these tables; in studies checked, under half for an unresolved V gene and the rest for unknown reasons. From that table come the V and J calls and clone size; the DNA was used to work out D and trimming. The sample records 100,000 or so clones, 80% to 95% of which are singletons. The ten largest clones add up to around a tenth of the sample.

This sample was taken from a study of T cell responses to AZD1222 COVID-19 vaccine (dated by TCRdb to about 2021). Background for the entire study: A total of 233 trial participants underwent TCR sequencing, of whom around 210 had received two doses of AZD1222 and around 25 had received two doses of the MenACWY control vaccine. Trial participants were enrolled by age into 18-55, 56-69 and 70-plus year subgroups, with roughly 150, 30 and 60 TCR-sequenced participants respectively.

Taken with the paper, the label for time point translates to: about 28 days (+/-7) after the second vaccine dose. AZD1222 recipients given second doses at about 4 weeks or at about 12 weeks were pooled, since spike-specific TCR depth and breadth were not found to differ between the two schedules. The vaccinee samples were drawn from two UK trials, COV001 and COV002, one of which was a single-blind randomized controlled phase 2/3 trial testing AZD1222 (ChAdOx1 nCoV-19) in healthy adults. Trial participant PBMC samples were collected at day 0 and day 28 after the second dose for TCRbeta chain sequencing. What the study reported, not specific to this receptor: Participants were mostly white British, with more females than males. The authors suggested clonal diversity may have been underestimated. In the small 56-69-year group, the increase in depth fell short of significance, most likely because of low power. Because no day 14 peak-response samples were available, repertoires were characterized only after the peak T cell response. The vaccine-associated CD4 TCRs covered the entire spike protein, and the dominant responses fell in regions 160-218 and 743-854. Nearly half of unique spike-specific TCRs reportedly recognized epitopes outside regions mutated in the B.1.351 and B.1.1.7 variants. After two AZD1222 doses, spike-specific TCR breadth and depth were significantly higher than at day 0 and than in MenACWY recipients. Conclusions about previously exposed vaccinees were limited because only six AZD1222 recipients were SARS-CoV-2 seropositive at baseline.

After removal of 0 bases from V and 5 bases from J, the junction retains 9 bases not matched to a gene. The germline V gene supplies CDR1 SGDLS and CDR2 YYNGEE. Including cysteine and phenylalanine, the CDR3 has 17 amino acids. The only DNA kept is the CDR3, 51 bases in frame from the first base. The chain employs TRBV9 and TRBJ2-3, with 10 junctional bases fitting TRBD2. The sample consisted of peripheral blood, taken 28 days after the second AZD1222 dose. The clonotype was recovered from an adult who received the AZD1222 COVID-19 vaccine. The CDR3 in this case is CASSVESAGGPQDTQYF. The sequenced DNA is TGTGCCAGCAGCGTAGAGTCAGCGGGAGGGCCTCAAGATACGCAGTATTTT.